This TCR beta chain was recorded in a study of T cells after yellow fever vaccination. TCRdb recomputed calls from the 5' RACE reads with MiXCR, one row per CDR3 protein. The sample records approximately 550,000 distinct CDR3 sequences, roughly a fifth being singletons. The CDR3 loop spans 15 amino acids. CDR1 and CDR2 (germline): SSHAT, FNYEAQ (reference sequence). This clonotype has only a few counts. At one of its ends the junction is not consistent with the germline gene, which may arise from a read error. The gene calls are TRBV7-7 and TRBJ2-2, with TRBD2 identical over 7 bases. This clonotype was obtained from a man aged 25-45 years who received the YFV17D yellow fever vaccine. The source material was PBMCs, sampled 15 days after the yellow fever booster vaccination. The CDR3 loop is CASSLGTTFTGELFF. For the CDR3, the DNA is TGTGCTAGCAGCTTGGGGACTACGTTCACCGGGGAGCTGTTTTTT.